The 20 T cell receptor beta chains listed next were all sequenced from one sample in a study of blood T cell repertoires in COVID-19. Some clones are missing from TCRdb's copy, which holds only in-frame ones; the method was immunoSEQ multiplex PCR. This sample has roughly 32,000 clones, with roughly 87% found just once. Source material: peripheral blood. Receptors were obtained from a man between 60 and 75 years old with active COVID-19.

As DNA, the CDR3 is TGTGCCAGCAGTGGAGCGGTACTAATGGAGACCCAGTACTTC. Amino acid sequence: CASSGAVLMETQYF. The chain couples TRBV2 to TRBJ2-5; possible D gene TRBD2, 5 bases. The CDR3 has 14 amino acids. CDR1 SNHLY and CDR2 FYNNEI come from the germline V gene. V was pared by 4 bases and J by 5 bases, with 14 bases between.

The sample holds one count of this clone. V gene TRBV7-6 combines with J gene TRBJ2-7, with 9 bases fitting TRBD1. CDR3 length equals 16 residues. The V gene's germline CDR1 is SGHVS and CDR2 FNYEAQ. Trimming removed 0 bases from V and 3 bases from J; junction bases left unmatched: 6. The CDR3 is CASSLAPTGGFYEQYF. In DNA form, the CDR3 reads TGTGCCAGCAGCTTAGCTCCGACAGGGGGGTTCTACGAGCAGTACTTC. Full variable domain (remainder filled in from reference TRBV7-6 and TRBJ2-7): GAGVSQSPRYKVTKRGQDVALRCDPISGHVSLYWYRQALGQGPEFLTYFNYEAQQDKSGLPNDRFSAERPEGSISTLTIQRTEQRDSAMYRCASSLAPTGGFYEQYFGPGTRLTVT.

The rearrangement uses TRBV6-5 and TRBJ2-3; tentatively, D is TRBD2 (5 bases). Trimming removed 7 bases from V and 3 bases from J, with 11 bases in between. Germline-derived CDR1 and CDR2 are MNHEY and SVGAGI. The CDR3 runs to 13 residues. The CDR3 reads CASTIPGTDTQYF. The CDR3 region has the DNA TGTGCCAGCACTATTCCGGGGACAGATACGCAGTATTTT.

The rearrangement joins TRBV11-2 to TRBJ2-5; 9 nucleotides align to TRBD1. In germline, CDR1 is SGHAT, CDR2 FQNNGV. Trimming removed 5 bases from V and 3 bases from J; junction bases left unmatched: 7. The CDR3 is 15 amino acids. The CDR3 DNA reads TGTGCCAGCAGCCTTCCGACAGGGGGGAAAGAGACCCAGTACTTC. Translated, it gives CASSLPTGGKETQYF.

The chain has TRBV7-9 and TRBJ2-2; D gene unclear. V was clipped by 0 bases and J by 5 bases, with 10 bases between them. Germline V CDR1 and CDR2: SEHNR, FQNEAQ (reference sequence). This CDR3 is 15 amino acids long. The CDR3 coding sequence is TGTGCCAGCAGCTTAGCGACAAGTTTGACCGGGGAGCTGTTTTTT. Amino acid sequence: CASSLATSLTGELFF.

The count of this clone is one. V is TRBV21-1 and J is TRBJ1-6; the table gives TRBD1 as D, unverified against the DNA. TRBV21-1 is a recognized pseudogene. This CDR3 is built from 17 residues. CDR3 sequence (DNA): TGTGCCAGCAGCAAAGAACAGGGAGATCTGCGAAATTCACCCCTCCACTTT. Protein product: CASSKEQGDLRNSPLHF.

This chain uses TRBV19 with TRBJ2-1, with 10 bases that match TRBD2. This CDR3 is built from 16 residues. CDR1 is LNHDA, CDR2 SQIVND, per germline (reference sequence). Unmatched junction bases numbered 7, after V lost 3 bases and J lost 5 bases. The CDR3 loop reads CASSMNIAGGNNEQFF. DNA of the CDR3: TGTGCCAGTAGTATGAACATAGCGGGAGGAAACAATGAGCAGTTCTTC.

V usage is TRBV4-1 and J usage is TRBJ1-6, with 7 nucleotides matching TRBD1. The CDR3 has 16 residues. V shed 0 bases, J shed 9 bases, and the junction held 8 bases outside the gene matches. Germline loops: CDR1 MGHRA, CDR2 YSYEKL. Here the CDR3 DNA reads TGCGCCAGCAGCCAAGATCGCCAGGGGGGATTTTCACCCCTCCACTTT. This sequence encodes CASSQDRQGGFSPLHF.

This CDR3 reads CASSGGQGTLTGNTIYF. CDR3 bases: TGTGCCAGCAGCGGGGGACAGGGCACATTAACTGGAAACACCATATATTTT. The chain carries TRBV7-2 and TRBJ1-3, with 9 bases that match TRBD1. The CDR3 covers 17 residues. Trimming at V came to 5 bases and at J to 2 bases, leaving 10 bases not matched to a gene. Germline CDR1 reads SGHTA; CDR2 reads FQGNSA.

This sequence joins TRBV7-9 and TRBJ1-3; D is uncertain. CDR3 length equals 14 residues. V lost 10 bases to trimming and J lost 9 bases, with 22 bases between them. Germline loops: CDR1 SEHNR, CDR2 FQNEAQ (reference sequence). This CDR3 is CATPRRPREGTIYF. The CDR3 DNA sequence: TGTGCCACCCCTAGGAGGCCCCGGGAGGGCACCATATATTTT.

CDR3 in amino acids: CASSKGMREGLLIETQYF. The CDR3 nucleotides are TGTGCCAGCAGCAAAGGAATGCGGGAGGGCCTGTTAATAGAGACCCAGTACTTC. The chain combines TRBV21-1 with TRBJ2-5; TRBD2, as called in the table, went unchecked against the DNA. TRBV21-1 is a pseudogene segment. The CDR3 runs 18 residues.

The chain uses TRBV2 and TRBJ1-6, with a possible D match to TRBD1 (5 bases). Trimming left V 4 bases short and J 4 bases short, with 11 bases between. This CDR3 contains 15 residues. CDR1 SNHLY and CDR2 FYNNEI come from the germline V gene. The CDR3 nucleotides read TGTGCCAGCAGTGTGGGGCCAGGGTATAATTCACCCCTCCACTTT. Its protein product is CASSVGPGYNSPLHF.

The chain combines TRBV6-4 with TRBJ1-6; 8 bases align to TRBD1. Germline lookup yields CDR1 MRHNA and CDR2 SNTAGT. V was pared by 3 bases and J by 5 bases, with 0 bases of the junction left unmatched. The CDR3 extends over 14 amino acids. The CDR3 here is CASSETGDNSPLHF. DNA for the CDR3: TGTGCCAGCAGTGAGACAGGGGATAATTCACCCCTCCACTTT.

The chain is built from TRBV6-1 and TRBJ2-2; no definite D call. The V end was cut by 1 base, the J end by 0 bases, with 6 bases between. The CDR3 runs to 15 residues. Germline V CDR1 and CDR2: MNHNS, SASEGT. DNA of the CDR3: TGTGCCAGCAGTGAAGGAGTCACGAACACCGGGGAGCTGTTTTTT. Its translation is CASSEGVTNTGELFF.

The V gene is TRBV19, the J gene TRBJ1-4; 9 nucleotides agree with TRBD1. Germline values: CDR1 LNHDA, CDR2 SQIVND (reference sequence). The CDR3 contains 16 residues. The V segment lost 7 bases and the J segment 8 bases; nucleotides outside the gene matches: 14. This CDR3 is CASKLIPGQGDEKLFF. The CDR3 nucleotides are TGTGCCAGTAAGCTAATCCCGGGACAGGGAGACGAAAAACTGTTTTTT.

The V gene is TRBV3-1 (or the pseudogene TRBV3-2), the J gene TRBJ2-1, with 9 bases fitting TRBD1. Germline assignment: CDR1 LGHDT and CDR2 YNNKEL (reference sequence). This CDR3 has 16 amino acids. The V gene end was trimmed by 3 bases and the J gene end by 5 bases; junction bases not matched to a gene: 8. In DNA, the CDR3 is TGTGCCAGCAGCCACTTCACCGGGACAGGGAACAATGAGCAGTTCTTC. Translating it yields CASSHFTGTGNNEQFF.

CDR3 nucleotide sequence: TGTGCCAGCAGGTATAACTATGGCTACACCTTC. It specifies CASRYNYGYTF. The chain uses TRBV28 and TRBJ1-2; D remains ambiguous. Deletions cut 6 bases from V and 1 base from J, with 3 bases between. The CDR3 covers 11 residues. Germline-derived CDR1 and CDR2 are MDHEN and SYDVKM.

The genes are TRBV6-1 and TRBJ1-2, with 9 positions matching TRBD1. V lost 3 bases, J lost 4 bases, and 3 bases stayed unmatched. CDR3 length: 14 residues. Germline V gives CDR1 MNHNS, CDR2 SASEGT. CDR3 sequence (DNA): TGTGCCAGCAGTGACGACAGGGGGATCTATGGCTACACCTTC. Translating it yields CASSDDRGIYGYTF.

The chain recombines TRBV12-5 with TRBJ2-3; 15 positions match TRBD2. The CDR3 is 16 residues long. After removal of 6 bases from V and 3 bases from J, the junction contained 4 bases not matched to a gene. Germline V gives CDR1 LGHNT, CDR2 FRNRAP. The CDR3 is CASGSGLAGGTDTQYF. The CDR3 DNA is TGTGCTAGTGGATCGGGACTAGCGGGGGGTACAGATACGCAGTATTTT.

The chain links TRBV7-2 to TRBJ2-7; possible D gene TRBD1, 5 bases. This CDR3 region has 13 residues. The germline gives CDR1 SGHTA, CDR2 FQGNSA. V lost 5 bases and J lost 7, with 15 bases in between. CDR3 in amino acids: CASSLTRVGEQYF. The CDR3 nucleotides read TGTGCCAGCAGCCTAACCAGGGTGGGAGAGCAGTACTTC. Looking up the rest from reference TRBV7-2 and TRBJ2-7 gives the full variable domain: GAGVSQSPSNKVTEKGKDVELRCDPISGHTALYWYRQSLGQGLEFLIYFQGNSAPDKSGLPSDRFSAERTGGSVSTLTIQRTQQEDSAVYLCASSLTRVGEQYFGPGTRLTVT.